The 17 T cell receptor beta chains given below trace back to one sample, sequenced in a study of T cell repertoires in cytomegalovirus infection. Antigens for these TCRs are unknown. TCRdb fed the reads into MiXCR, producing one record per CDR3 protein. The data show about 340,000 distinct CDR3 sequences, about 29% seen once. Sequencing used cultured PBMCs, obtained from culture after CMV antigen stimulation. The source of these receptors is a human donor in good health (CMV status not recorded). Some clones in this sample may be carry-over from other donors' samples.

This clonotype has more than one count but fewer than ten. The rearrangement joins TRBV7-3 to TRBJ1-5; 9 bases are shared with TRBD1. This CDR3 region has 16 residues. CDR1 and CDR2 from the germline V gene are SGHTA and FQGTGA. Trimming took 1 base from V and 7 from J; bases not matched to a gene: 8. The CDR3 coding sequence is TGTGCCAGCAGCTTAAAGGGGGGACAGGGTAGCCAGCCCCAGCATTTT. It encodes CASSLKGGQGSQPQHF.

The genes are TRBV30 and TRBJ2-3; D ambiguous. The V and J ends lost 5 bases and 2 bases respectively, with 17 bases between them. CDR1 and CDR2 (germline): GTSNPN, SVGIG (reference sequence). The CDR3 length is 15 residues. The chain's CDR3 is CAWELELGFTDTQYF. The CDR3 region has the DNA TGTGCCTGGGAGCTGGAGCTAGGGTTCACAGATACGCAGTATTTT.

This clonotype appeared a few times. The chain recombines TRBV7-3 with TRBJ2-3, with 10 bases that match TRBD1. Unmatched junction bases numbered 3, after V lost 5 bases and J lost 1 base. This CDR3 is 15 amino acids long. The germline V gene has CDR1 SGHTA and CDR2 FQGTGA. This chain's CDR3 is CASSRGQGGTDTQYF. CDR3 nucleotides: TGTGCCAGCAGCCGTGGACAGGGGGGCACAGATACGCAGTATTTT.

This clonotype was picked up many times. V and J are TRBV7-2 and TRBJ1-6, with TRBD1 matching over 8 bases. The CDR3 runs 15 residues. Germline lookup yields CDR1 SGHTA and CDR2 FQGNSA. V shed 4 bases, J shed 10 bases, and the junction held 9 bases outside the gene matches. CDR3 amino acids: CASSSGQGRRSPLHF. CDR3 sequence (DNA): TGTGCCAGCAGCTCCGGACAGGGTAGAAGATCACCCCTCCACTTT. The full variable domain, in which reference TRBV7-2 and TRBJ1-6 provide the parts outside the CDR3, is GAGVSQSPSNKVTEKGKDVELRCDPISGHTALYWYRQSLGQGLEFLIYFQGNSAPDKSGLPSDRFSAERTGGSVSTLTIQRTQQEDSAVYLCASSSGQGRRSPLHFGNGTRLTVT.

V and J are TRBV12-3 or TRBV12-4 and TRBJ1-1, with D unclear. The CDR3 has 15 residues. Between the trimmed V and J ends, which lost 6 bases and 1 base, there was a span of 15 bases. The CDR3 bases are TGTGCCAGCAGGGAACGGGGTATAGGGAACACTGAAGCTTTCTTT. Its translation: CASRERGIGNTEAFF.

This clonotype was seen at least ten times. The chain uses TRBV27 and TRBJ1-2; D ambiguous. Trimming shortened V by 10 bases and J by 4 bases, and 7 bases separated the two germline ends. Per the germline V gene, CDR1 is MNHEY and CDR2 is SMNVEV (reference sequence). The CDR3 length is 10 residues. The CDR3 loop reads CANLPYGYTF. As DNA, the CDR3 is TGTGCCAACCTACCCTATGGCTACACCTTC.

The J gene is TRBJ1-4, the V gene TRBV12-3 or TRBV12-4; 7 bases are shared with TRBD1. With 6 bases clipped from V and 2 bases from J, the junction kept 15 bases outside the gene matches. CDR3 size: 18 residues. This CDR3 reads CASSPERDRYYTNEKLFF. CDR3 DNA sequence: TGTGCCAGCAGCCCCGAGAGGGACAGATATTACACTAATGAAAAACTGTTTTTT.

The chain couples TRBV7-4 to TRBJ2-5; D remains ambiguous. The CDR3 is made up of 12 amino acids. Germline lookup yields CDR1 SGHVT and CDR2 SQSDAQ. V lost 2 bases and J 5 bases, leaving 6 bases between the germline ends. The CDR3 region has the DNA TGTGCCAGCAGCTTACCGGTGGAGACCCAGTACTTC. Its translation: CASSLPVETQYF.

V and J are TRBV11-1 and TRBJ2-2; either TRBD1 or TRBD2 may supply D (5 bases each). Germline V CDR1 and CDR2: SGHAT, FQDESV (reference sequence). The V end lost 5 bases, the J end lost 2 bases, and 15 bases lay between the germline ends. The CDR3 loop spans 16 amino acids. DNA for the CDR3: TGTGCCAGCAGCCCCTCCGGGACCTATAACACCGGGGAGCTGTTTTTT. This translates into CASSPSGTYNTGELFF.

The chain recombines TRBV7-8 with TRBJ2-5, with a possible D match to TRBD1 (5 bases). The germline V gene encodes CDR1 SGHVS and CDR2 FQNEAQ. The CDR3 length is 13 residues. V was cut by 2 bases and J by 4 bases, with 8 bases left in between. The CDR3 region has the DNA TGTGCCAGCAGCTTACAGGGTACAGAGACCCAGTACTTC. This gives the protein CASSLQGTETQYF.

The rearrangement links TRBV19 to TRBJ2-2, with D uncertain. This CDR3 region has 16 residues. Germline assignment: CDR1 LNHDA and CDR2 SQIVND (reference sequence). Trimming shortened V by 4 bases and J by 0 bases, and 12 bases separated the two germline ends. As DNA, the CDR3 is TGTGCCAGTAGTAAATTCAGCGCTACGAACACCGGGGAGCTGTTTTTT. It encodes CASSKFSATNTGELFF.

This chain joins TRBV7-9 and TRBJ2-2; 9 nucleotides agree with TRBD2. From germline, CDR1 is SEHNR and CDR2 FQNEAQ (reference sequence). V shed 7 bases, J shed 7 bases, and the junction held 4 bases outside the gene matches. This CDR3 spans 13 amino acids. CDR3 sequence (DNA): TGTGCCAGCAAGAGCGGGGGGATCGGGGAGCTGTTTTTT. Its protein is CASKSGGIGELFF.

The J gene is TRBJ2-3, the V gene TRBV5-4, with D unclear. Trimming stripped 2 bases from V and 0 bases from J, with 10 bases between. The CDR3 contains 15 residues. Germline V gene lookup returns CDR1 SGHNT and CDR2 YYREEE (reference sequence). This chain's CDR3 is CASSFQRPSTDTQYF. DNA for the CDR3: TGTGCCAGCAGCTTTCAACGACCTAGCACAGATACGCAGTATTTT.

In this sample, this clonotype turned up a few times. The chain joins TRBV10-3 to TRBJ2-1, with D unclear. Trimming shortened V by 1 base and J by 11 bases, and 6 bases separated the two germline ends. The CDR3 sequence is 11 residues long. The germline gives CDR1 ENHRY, CDR2 SYGVKD. CDR3 nucleotides: TGTGCCATCAGTGAGTTGAAACAGCAGTTCTTC. It translates to CAISELKQQFF.

This clonotype was found a few times. The chain is built from TRBV3-1 and TRBJ2-3; 10 bases align to TRBD2. Germline trimming cut 2 bases from V and 0 bases from J; bases unmatched to any gene: 2. The CDR3 has 16 amino acids. Germline-derived CDR1 and CDR2 are LGHDT and YNNKEL (reference sequence). In nucleotides, the CDR3 is TGTGCCAGCAGCCAATTAGCGGGGGGAAGCACAGATACGCAGTATTTT. Translation gives CASSQLAGGSTDTQYF.

This clonotype occurred a few times. The rearrangement joins TRBV7-8 to TRBJ2-1; 7 bases agree with TRBD2. The CDR3 contains 14 residues. Germline V lookup: CDR1 SGHVS, CDR2 FQNEAQ. Germline trimming cut 5 bases from V and 7 bases from J; bases unmatched to any gene: 8. CDR3 nucleotide sequence: TGTGCCAGCAGCCCGCGGGCCGGGGGGAATGAGCAGTTCTTC. This encodes CASSPRAGGNEQFF.

In this sample, this clonotype turned up a few times. V is TRBV7-2 and J is TRBJ2-7, with 11 bases fitting TRBD2. CDR1 is SGHTA, CDR2 FQGNSA, per germline. Germline trimming cut 4 bases from V and 4 bases from J; bases unmatched to any gene: 3. This CDR3 comprises 14 residues. CDR3 coding DNA: TGTGCCAGCAGCTATAGCGGGAGGGGTTACGAGCAGTACTTC. It is translated as CASSYSGRGYEQYF.